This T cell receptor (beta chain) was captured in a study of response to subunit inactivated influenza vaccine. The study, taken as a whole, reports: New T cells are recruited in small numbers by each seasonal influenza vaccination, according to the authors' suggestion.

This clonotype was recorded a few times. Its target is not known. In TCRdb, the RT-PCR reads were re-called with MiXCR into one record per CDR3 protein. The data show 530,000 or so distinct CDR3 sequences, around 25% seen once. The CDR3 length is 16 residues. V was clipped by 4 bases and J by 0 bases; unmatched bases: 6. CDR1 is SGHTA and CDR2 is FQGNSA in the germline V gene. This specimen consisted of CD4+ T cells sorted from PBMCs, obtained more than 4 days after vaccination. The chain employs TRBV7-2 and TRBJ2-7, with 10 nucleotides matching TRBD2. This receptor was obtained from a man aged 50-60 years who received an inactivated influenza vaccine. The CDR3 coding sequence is TGTGCCAGCAGCTCAAGACTAGCGGGCAGCTCCTACGAGCAGTACTTC. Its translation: CASSSRLAGSSYEQYF.